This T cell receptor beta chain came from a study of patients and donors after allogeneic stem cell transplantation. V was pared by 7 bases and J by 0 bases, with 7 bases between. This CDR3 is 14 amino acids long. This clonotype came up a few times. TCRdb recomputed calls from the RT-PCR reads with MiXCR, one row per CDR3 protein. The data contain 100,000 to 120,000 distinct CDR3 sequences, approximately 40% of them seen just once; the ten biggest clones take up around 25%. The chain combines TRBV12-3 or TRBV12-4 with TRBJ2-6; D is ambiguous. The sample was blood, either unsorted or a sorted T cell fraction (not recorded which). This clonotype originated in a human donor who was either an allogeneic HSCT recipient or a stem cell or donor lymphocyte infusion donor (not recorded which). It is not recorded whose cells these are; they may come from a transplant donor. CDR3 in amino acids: CASTKSSGANVLTF. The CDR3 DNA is TGTGCCAGCACCAAGAGCTCTGGGGCCAACGTCCTGACTTTC.